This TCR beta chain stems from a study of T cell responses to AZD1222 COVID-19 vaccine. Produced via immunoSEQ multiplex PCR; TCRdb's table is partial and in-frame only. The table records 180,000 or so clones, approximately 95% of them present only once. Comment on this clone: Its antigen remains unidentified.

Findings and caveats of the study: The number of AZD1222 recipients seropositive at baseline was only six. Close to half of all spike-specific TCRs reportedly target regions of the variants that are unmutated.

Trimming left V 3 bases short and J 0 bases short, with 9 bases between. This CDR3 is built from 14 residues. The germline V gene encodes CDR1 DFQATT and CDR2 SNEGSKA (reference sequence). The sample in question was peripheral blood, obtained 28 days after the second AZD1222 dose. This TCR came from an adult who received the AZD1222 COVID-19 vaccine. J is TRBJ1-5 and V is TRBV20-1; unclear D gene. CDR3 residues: CSASKGYSNQPQHF. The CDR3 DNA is TGCAGTGCTAGTAAGGGCTATAGCAATCAGCCCCAGCATTTT.